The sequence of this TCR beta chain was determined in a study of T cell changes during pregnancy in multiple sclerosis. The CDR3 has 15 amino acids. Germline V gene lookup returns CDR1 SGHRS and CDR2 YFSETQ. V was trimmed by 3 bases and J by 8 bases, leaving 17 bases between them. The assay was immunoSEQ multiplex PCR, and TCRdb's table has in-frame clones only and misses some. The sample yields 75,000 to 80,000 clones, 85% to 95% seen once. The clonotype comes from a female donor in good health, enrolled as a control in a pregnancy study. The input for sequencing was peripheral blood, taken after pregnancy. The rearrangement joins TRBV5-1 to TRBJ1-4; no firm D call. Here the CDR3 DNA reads TGCGCCAGCAGCTCCACTCACGGAGGTCAGGAAAAACTGTTTTTT. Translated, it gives CASSSTHGGQEKLFF.